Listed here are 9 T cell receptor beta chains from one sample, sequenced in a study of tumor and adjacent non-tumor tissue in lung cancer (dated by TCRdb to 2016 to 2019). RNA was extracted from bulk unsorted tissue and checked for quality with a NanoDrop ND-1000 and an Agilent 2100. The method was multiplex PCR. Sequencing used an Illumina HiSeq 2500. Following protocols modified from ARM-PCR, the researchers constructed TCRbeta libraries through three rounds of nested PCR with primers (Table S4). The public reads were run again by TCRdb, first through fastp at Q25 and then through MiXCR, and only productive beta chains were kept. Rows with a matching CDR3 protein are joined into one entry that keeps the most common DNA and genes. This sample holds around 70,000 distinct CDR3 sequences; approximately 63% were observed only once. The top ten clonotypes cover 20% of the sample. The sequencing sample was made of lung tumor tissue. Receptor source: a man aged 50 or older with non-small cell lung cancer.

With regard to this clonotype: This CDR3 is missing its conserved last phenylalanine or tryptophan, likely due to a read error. The chain's CDR3 is CASSRGRNYGYTL. CDR3 sequence (DNA): TGTGCCAGCAGCCGCGGGAGAAACTATGGCTACACCCTC. The chain employs TRBV7-8 and TRBJ1-2; no reliable D call. Trimming left V 5 bases short and J 2 bases short, with 9 bases between. The CDR3 spans 13 residues. Looked up from germline, CDR1 is SGHVS and CDR2 is FQNEAQ.

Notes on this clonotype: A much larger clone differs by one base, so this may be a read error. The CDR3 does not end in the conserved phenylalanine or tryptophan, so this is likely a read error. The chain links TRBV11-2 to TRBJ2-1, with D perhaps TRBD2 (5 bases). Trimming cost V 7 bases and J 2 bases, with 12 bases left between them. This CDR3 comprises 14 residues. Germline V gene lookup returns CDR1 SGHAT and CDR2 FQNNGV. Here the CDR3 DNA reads TGTGCCAGCAACTACGAACTAGCCTACAATGAGCAGTTCATC. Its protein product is CASNYELAYNEQFI.

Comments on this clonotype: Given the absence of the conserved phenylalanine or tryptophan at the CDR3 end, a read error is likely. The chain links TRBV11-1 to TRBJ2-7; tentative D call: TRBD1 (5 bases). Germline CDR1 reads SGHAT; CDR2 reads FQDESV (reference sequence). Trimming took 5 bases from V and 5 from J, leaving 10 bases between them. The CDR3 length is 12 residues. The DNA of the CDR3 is TGTGCCAGCAGCCCTATCAGGGACGAGCAGTACTCC. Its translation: CASSPIRDEQYS.

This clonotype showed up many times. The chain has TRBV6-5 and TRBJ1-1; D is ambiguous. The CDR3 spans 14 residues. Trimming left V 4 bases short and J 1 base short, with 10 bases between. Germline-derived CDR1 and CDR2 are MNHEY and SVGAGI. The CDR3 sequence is CASSFSTGNTEAFF. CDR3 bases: TGTGCCAGCAGTTTTTCGACGGGGAACACTGAAGCTTTCTTT.

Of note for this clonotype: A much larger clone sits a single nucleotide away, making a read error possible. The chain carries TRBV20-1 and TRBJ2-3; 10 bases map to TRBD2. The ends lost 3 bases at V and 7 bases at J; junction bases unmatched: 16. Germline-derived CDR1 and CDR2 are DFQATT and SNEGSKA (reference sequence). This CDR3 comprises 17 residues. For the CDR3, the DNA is TGCAGTGCTAGGGGAAGCGGGAGGGCCTCGTTTCCAAATACGCAGTATTTT. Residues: CSARGSGRASFPNTQYF.

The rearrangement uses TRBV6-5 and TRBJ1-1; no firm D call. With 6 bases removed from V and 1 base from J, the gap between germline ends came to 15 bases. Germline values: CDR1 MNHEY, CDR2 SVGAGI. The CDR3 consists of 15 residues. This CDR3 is CASRLSSMGNTEAFF. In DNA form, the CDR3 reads TGTGCCAGCAGACTATCTAGCATGGGGAACACTGAAGCTTTCTTT.

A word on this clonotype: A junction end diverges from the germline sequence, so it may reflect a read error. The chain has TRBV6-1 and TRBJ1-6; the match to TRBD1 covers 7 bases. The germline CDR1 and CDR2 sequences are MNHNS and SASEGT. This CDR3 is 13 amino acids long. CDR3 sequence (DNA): TGTGCCAGCAGACCCGGGACAGATCCACCCCTCCAATTT. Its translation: CASRPGTDPPLQF.

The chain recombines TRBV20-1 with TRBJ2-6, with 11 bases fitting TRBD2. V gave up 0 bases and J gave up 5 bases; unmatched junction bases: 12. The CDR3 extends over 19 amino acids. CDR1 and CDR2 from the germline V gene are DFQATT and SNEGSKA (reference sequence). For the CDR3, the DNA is TGCAGTGCTAGAGATCTTCAAGGACTAGCGGGTTCTAGGGCCAACGTCCTGACTTTC. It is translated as CSARDLQGLAGSRANVLTF.

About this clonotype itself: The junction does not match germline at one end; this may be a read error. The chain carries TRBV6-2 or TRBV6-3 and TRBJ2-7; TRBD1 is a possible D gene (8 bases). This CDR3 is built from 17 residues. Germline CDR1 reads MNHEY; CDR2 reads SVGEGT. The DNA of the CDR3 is TGTGCCAGCAGTTCCGGACAGGGACTATCAGGGCTCTACGATCAGTACTTC. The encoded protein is CASSSGQGLSGLYDQYF.